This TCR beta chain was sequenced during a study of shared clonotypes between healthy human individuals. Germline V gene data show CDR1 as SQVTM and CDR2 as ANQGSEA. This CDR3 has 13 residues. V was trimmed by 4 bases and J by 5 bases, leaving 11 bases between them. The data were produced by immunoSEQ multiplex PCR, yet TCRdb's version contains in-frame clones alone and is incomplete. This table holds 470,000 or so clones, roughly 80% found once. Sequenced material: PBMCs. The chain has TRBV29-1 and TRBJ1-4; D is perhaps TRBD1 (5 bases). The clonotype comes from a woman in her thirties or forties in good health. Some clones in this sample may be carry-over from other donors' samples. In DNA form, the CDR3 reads TGCAGCGTTGGGAGGGGTACGAATGAAAAACTGTTTTTT. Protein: CSVGRGTNEKLFF. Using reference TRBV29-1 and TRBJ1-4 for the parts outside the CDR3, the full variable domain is SAVISQKPSRDICQRGTSLTIQCQVDSQVTMMFWYRQQPGQSLTLIATANQGSEATYESGFVIDKFPISRPNLTFSTLTVSNMSPEDSSIYLCSVGRGTNEKLFFGSGTQLSVL.